This TCR beta chain was sequenced during a study of read filtering for tumor transcriptome and immune sequencing. Study outcomes and limitations: Single-read clonotypes: roughly 86% of IR-seq clonotypes (around 3.5% of reads), more than 70% of RNA-seq clonotypes (roughly 45% of reads).

The library was built from about 400 ng RNA with molecular barcoded adaptors for alpha/delta and beta/gamma chains. TCRdb analysed the reads with MiXCR anew, one entry per CDR3 protein. The profile shows 15,000 to 20,000 distinct CDR3 sequences, around 20% of them singletons. Germline lookup yields CDR1 LNHNV and CDR2 YYDKDF (reference sequence). V was pared by 0 bases and J by 5 bases, with 10 bases between. The CDR3 consists of 14 residues. This clonotype was picked up many times. As yet, its antigen is unknown. The genes are TRBV15 and TRBJ2-5, with D possibly being TRBD1 or TRBD2 (6 bases each). The origin of this receptor is a donor older than 35 with multiple myeloma. Specimen: a population of CD138-negative cells sorted from bone marrow. CDR3 sequence reads: CATSRDQGGETQYF. The CDR3 DNA follows: TGTGCCACCAGCAGAGATCAAGGGGGGGAGACCCAGTACTTC.